This T cell receptor beta chain was profiled in a study of radiotherapy plus CTLA-4 blockade in lung cancer. Focal radiation and CTLA-4 blockade (ipilimumab) were tested in chemo-refractory metastatic non-small-cell lung cancer patients. The table lists this clone with a few counts. Its antigen is unknown. The CDR3 consists of 15 residues. Trimming pared 0 bases from V and 7 bases from J, leaving 13 bases between. From germline, CDR1 is SEHNR and CDR2 FQNEAQ (reference sequence). Repertoires were generated with immunoSEQ multiplex PCR, while TCRdb's copy carries only in-frame clones and drops some. This table has over 75,000 clones, 83% appearing once. Study observations and caveats: How blood T cell clones changed early, along with interferon-beta, reportedly forecast response best.

The receptor comes from a human donor with non-small cell lung cancer who had stable disease on radiotherapy plus ipilimumab. The chain recombines TRBV7-9 with TRBJ2-1; D not resolved. The sample consisted of peripheral blood, taken from a patient treated with radiotherapy plus ipilimumab. CDR3 coding DNA: TGTGCCAGCAGCTTAGCAACCAGTGGGGTAAATGAGCAGTTCTTC. Its translation is CASSLATSGVNEQFF.